This is a list of T cell receptor beta chains from one sample in a study of T cell responses to AZD1222 COVID-19 vaccine. Sequencing was performed with immunoSEQ multiplex PCR; in TCRdb, only in-frame clones are kept and a portion is missing. The data show 100,000 to 150,000 clones, roughly nine tenths seen once. Sequencing used peripheral blood, obtained on day 0 of AZD1222 vaccination. These receptors all come from an adult in good health. Each CDR3 is given with its conserved first and last residue. A D gene is named only where the DNA matches it firmly. Clone size appears in some rows only: once, few, many, or a class for an expanded clone.

d_call,clone_size,j_call,v_call,cdr3_nt,cdr3_aa
-,-,TRBJ2-1,TRBV2,TGTGCCAGCAGTGTCTTCCGGGGGGCCCTGGGGAATGAGCAGTTCTTC,CASSVFRGALGNEQFF
-,-,TRBJ1-1,TRBV28,TGTGCCAGCAGAGCCGGGACACCTGAAGCTTTCTTT,CASRAGTPEAFF
-,-,TRBJ2-2,TRBV19,TGTGCCAGTAGTATTGTTCGCGGGGAGCTGTTTTTT,CASSIVRGELFF
-,-,TRBJ2-1,TRBV9,TGTGCCAGCAGCGACAATAGTGAGCAGTTCTTC,CASSDNSEQFF
-,once,TRBJ2-3,TRBV11-3,TGTGCCAGCAGCTTAAGACGTGGGGGCAGTTGGGATACGCAGTATTTT,CASSLRRGGSWDTQYF
-,-,TRBJ1-2,TRBV6-1,TGTGCCAGCAGTGATTCCTTCGCCTATGGCTACACCTTC,CASSDSFAYGYTF
-,-,TRBJ1-4,TRBV18,TGTGCCAGCTCACTCATGGGGGCCCAAAATGAAAAACTGTTTTTT,CASSLMGAQNEKLFF
-,-,TRBJ1-5,TRBV7-9,TGTGCCAGCAGCCGTAGGCGGAGTCCTGAGGGGAATCAGCCCCAGCATTTT,CASSRRRSPEGNQPQHF
TRBD1,few,TRBJ2-7,TRBV18,TGTGCCAGCTCACCTCTAGGACAGGCCTACGAGCAGTACTTC,CASSPLGQAYEQYF
-,-,TRBJ1-1,TRBV19,TGTGCCAGTAGTAGGACGTGGGGCGGGAACACTGAAGCTTTCTTT,CASSRTWGGNTEAFF
-,-,TRBJ1-2,TRBV5-6,TGTGCCAGCAGCCCGCTACAGAGTGAAGTCTATGGCTACACCTTC,CASSPLQSEVYGYTF
TRBD1,-,TRBJ2-5,TRBV27,TGTGCCAGCACCACGACAGGGGGCGCGGAGACCCAGTACTTC,CASTTTGGAETQYF
-,-,TRBJ2-3,TRBV2,TGTGCCAGCAGGGGGGACACAGATACGCAGTATTTT,CASRGDTDTQYF
TRBD1,-,TRBJ2-7,TRBV19,TGTGCCAGTAGTCCGGGGACAGGGAGCCACGAGCAGTACTTC,CASSPGTGSHEQYF